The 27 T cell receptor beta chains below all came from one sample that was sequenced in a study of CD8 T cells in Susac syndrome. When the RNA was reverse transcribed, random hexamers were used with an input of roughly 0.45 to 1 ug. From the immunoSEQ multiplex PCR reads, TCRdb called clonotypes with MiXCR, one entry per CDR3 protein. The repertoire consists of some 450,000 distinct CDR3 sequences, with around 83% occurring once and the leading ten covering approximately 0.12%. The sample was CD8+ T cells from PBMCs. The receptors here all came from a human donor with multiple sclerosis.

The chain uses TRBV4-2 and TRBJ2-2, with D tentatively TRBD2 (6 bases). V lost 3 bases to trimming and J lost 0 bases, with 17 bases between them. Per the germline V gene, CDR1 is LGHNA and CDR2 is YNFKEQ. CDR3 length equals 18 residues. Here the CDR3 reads CASSHPSGRTTNTGELFF. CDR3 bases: TGTGCCAGCAGCCATCCCTCAGGGAGGACGACGAACACCGGGGAGCTGTTTTTT.

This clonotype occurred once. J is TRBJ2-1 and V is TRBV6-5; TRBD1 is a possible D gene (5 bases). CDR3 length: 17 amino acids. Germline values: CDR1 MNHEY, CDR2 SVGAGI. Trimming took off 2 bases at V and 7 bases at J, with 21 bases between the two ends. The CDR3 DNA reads TGTGCCAGCAGTTACCACAAAGACTTAGGGAAGGGGAATGAGCAGTTCTTC. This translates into CASSYHKDLGKGNEQFF.

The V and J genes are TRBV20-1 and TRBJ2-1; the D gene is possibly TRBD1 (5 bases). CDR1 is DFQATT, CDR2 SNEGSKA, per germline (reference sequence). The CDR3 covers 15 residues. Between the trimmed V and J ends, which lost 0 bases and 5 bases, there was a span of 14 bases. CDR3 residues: CSARDGARSHNEQFF. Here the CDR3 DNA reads TGCAGTGCTAGAGATGGGGCTAGGTCCCACAATGAGCAGTTCTTC.

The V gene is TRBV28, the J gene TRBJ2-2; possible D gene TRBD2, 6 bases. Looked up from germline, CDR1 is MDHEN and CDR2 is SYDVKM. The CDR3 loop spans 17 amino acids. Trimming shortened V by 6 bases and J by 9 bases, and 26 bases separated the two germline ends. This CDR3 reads CASSPKLAEGAGRELFF. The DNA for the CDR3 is TGTGCCAGCAGCCCGAAATTAGCGGAGGGCGCCGGAAGGGAGCTGTTTTTT.

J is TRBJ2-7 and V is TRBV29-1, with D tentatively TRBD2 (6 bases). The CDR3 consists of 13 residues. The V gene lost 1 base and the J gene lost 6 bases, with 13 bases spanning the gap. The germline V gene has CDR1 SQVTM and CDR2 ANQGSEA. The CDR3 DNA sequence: TGCAGCGTTGAAGGGGACGGGGGTCCCGAGCAGTACTTC. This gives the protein CSVEGDGGPEQYF.

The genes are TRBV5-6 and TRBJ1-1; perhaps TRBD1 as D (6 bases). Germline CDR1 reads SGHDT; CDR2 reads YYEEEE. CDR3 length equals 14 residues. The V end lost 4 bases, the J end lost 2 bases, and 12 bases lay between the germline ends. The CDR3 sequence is CASSLGHQNTEAFF. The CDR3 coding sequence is TGTGCCAGCAGCCTGGGACACCAAAACACTGAAGCTTTCTTT.

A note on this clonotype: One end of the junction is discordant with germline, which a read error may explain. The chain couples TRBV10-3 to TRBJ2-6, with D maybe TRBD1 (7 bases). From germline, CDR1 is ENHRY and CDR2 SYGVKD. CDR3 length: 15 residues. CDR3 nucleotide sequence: TGTGCCATCAGTGAACAGGGGACTGGGGTCAACGTCCTGACTTTC. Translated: CAISEQGTGVNVLTF.

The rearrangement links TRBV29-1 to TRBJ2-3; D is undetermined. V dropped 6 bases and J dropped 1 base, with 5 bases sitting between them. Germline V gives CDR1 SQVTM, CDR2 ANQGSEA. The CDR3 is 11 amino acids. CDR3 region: CSVTGTDTQYF. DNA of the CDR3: TGCAGCGTAACAGGCACAGATACGCAGTATTTT.

The CDR3 spells CASSSESPTGYTDTQYF. The DNA for the CDR3 is TGCGCCAGCAGCTCCGAATCCCCGACAGGTTACACAGATACGCAGTATTTT. The V and J genes are TRBV5-1 and TRBJ2-3; TRBD1 might be the D (6 bases). The CDR3 sequence is 17 residues long. Germline-derived CDR1 and CDR2 are SGHRS and YFSETQ. Trimming removed 3 bases from V and 2 bases from J, with 19 bases in between.

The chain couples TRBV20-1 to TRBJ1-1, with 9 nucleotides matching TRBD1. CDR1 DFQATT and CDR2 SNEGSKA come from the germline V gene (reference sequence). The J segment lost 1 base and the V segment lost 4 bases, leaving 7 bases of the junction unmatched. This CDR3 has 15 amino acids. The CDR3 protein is CSAIHRDRENTEAFF. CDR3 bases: TGCAGTGCTATCCACCGGGACAGGGAGAACACTGAAGCTTTCTTT.

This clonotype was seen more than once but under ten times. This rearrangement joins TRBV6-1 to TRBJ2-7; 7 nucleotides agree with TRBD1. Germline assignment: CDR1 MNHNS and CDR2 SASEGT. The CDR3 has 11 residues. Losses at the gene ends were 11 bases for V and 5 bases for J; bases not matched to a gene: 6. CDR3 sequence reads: CAGEQGNEQYF. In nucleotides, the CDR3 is TGTGCCGGAGAACAGGGGAACGAGCAGTACTTC.

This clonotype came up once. The CDR3 bases are TGCGCCAGCAGCCAGTCACGAGGGGCTTTCACTGAAGCTTTCTTT. This encodes CASSQSRGAFTEAFF. The chain uses TRBV4-1 and TRBJ1-1, with D possibly being TRBD1 (5 bases). Between the trimmed V and J ends, which lost 3 bases and 4 bases, there was a span of 15 bases. The CDR3 contains 15 residues. CDR1 MGHRA and CDR2 YSYEKL come from the germline V gene.

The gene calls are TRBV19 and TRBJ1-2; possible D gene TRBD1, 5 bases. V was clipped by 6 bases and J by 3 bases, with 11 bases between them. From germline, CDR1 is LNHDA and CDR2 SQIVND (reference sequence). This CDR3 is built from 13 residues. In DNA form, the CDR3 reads TGTGCCAGTAGGCCGGGACCACACTATGGCTACACCTTC. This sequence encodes CASRPGPHYGYTF.

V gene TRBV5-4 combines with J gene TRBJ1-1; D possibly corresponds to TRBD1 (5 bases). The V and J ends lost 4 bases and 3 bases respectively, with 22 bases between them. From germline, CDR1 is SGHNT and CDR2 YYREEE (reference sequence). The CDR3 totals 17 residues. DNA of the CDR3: TGTGCCAGCAGCCCCAGGTGGAGGGGCGGGGGAGACACTGAAGCTTTCTTT. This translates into CASSPRWRGGGDTEAFF.

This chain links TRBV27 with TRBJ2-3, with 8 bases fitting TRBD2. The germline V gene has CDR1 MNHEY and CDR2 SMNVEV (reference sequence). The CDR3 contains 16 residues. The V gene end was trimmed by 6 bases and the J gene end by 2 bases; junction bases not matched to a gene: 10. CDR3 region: CASSLGGEGYTDTQYF. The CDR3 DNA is TGTGCCAGCAGCCTCGGGGGGGAGGGCTACACAGATACGCAGTATTTT.

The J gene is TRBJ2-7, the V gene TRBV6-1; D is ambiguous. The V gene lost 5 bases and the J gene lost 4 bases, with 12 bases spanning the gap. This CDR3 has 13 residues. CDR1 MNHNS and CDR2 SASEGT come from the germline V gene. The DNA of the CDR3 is TGTGCCAGCAGTTCCACACATCCTTACGAGCAGTACTTC. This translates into CASSSTHPYEQYF.

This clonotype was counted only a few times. As DNA, the CDR3 is TGTGCCAGCAGTGATACCCAAGGCACCGGGGAGCTGTTTTTT. This codes for CASSDTQGTGELFF. This sequence joins TRBV2 and TRBJ2-2; D is uncertain. Trimming pared 3 bases from V and 4 bases from J, leaving 9 bases between. The CDR3 spans 14 residues. Germline-derived CDR1 and CDR2 are SNHLY and FYNNEI.

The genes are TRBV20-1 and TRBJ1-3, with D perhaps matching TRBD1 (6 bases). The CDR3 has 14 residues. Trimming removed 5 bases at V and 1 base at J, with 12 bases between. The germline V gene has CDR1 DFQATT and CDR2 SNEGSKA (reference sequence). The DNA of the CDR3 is TGCAGTGCTGGCGGGGGCGCGTCTGGAAACACCATATATTTT. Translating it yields CSAGGGASGNTIYF.

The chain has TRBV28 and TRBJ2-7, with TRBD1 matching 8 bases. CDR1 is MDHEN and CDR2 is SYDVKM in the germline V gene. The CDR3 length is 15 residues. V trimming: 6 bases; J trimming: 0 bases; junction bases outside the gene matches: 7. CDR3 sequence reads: CASRGDRISSYEQYF. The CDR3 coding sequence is TGTGCCAGCAGGGGGGACAGGATCAGCTCCTACGAGCAGTACTTC.

The CDR3, as DNA: TGTGCCAGCAGTGAAGGGCCACATTGGTCCTACGAGCAGTACTTC. Its protein product is CASSEGPHWSYEQYF. The V call is TRBV2, the J call TRBJ2-7; D not certain. V lost 1 base and J lost 1, with 11 bases in between. The CDR3 length is 15 residues. The germline V gene encodes CDR1 SNHLY and CDR2 FYNNEI.

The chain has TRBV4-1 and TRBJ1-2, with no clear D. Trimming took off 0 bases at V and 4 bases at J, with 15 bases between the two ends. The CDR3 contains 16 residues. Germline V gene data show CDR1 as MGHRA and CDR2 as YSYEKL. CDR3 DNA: TGCGCCAGCAGCCAAGATAGCGGCAGCCGGAGCTATGGCTACACCTTC. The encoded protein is CASSQDSGSRSYGYTF.

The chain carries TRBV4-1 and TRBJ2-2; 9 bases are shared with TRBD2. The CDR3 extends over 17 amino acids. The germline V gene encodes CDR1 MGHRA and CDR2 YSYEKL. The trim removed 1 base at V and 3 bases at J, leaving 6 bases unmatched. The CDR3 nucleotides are TGCGCCAGCAGCCAAGGTTGGCTAGCGGGGTACACCGGGGAGCTGTTTTTT. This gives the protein CASSQGWLAGYTGELFF.

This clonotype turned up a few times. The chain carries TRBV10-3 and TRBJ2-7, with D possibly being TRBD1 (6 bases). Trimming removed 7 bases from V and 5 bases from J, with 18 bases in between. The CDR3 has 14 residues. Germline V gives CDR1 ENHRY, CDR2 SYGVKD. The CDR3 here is CAITRDINRDEQYF. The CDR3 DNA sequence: TGTGCCATCACTAGGGACATCAACCGGGACGAGCAGTACTTC.

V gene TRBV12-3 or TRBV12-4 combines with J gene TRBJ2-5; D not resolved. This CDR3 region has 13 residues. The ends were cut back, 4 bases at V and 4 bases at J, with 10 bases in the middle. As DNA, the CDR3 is TGTGCCAGCAGTTCTTGGGATCTAGAGACCCAGTACTTC. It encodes CASSSWDLETQYF.

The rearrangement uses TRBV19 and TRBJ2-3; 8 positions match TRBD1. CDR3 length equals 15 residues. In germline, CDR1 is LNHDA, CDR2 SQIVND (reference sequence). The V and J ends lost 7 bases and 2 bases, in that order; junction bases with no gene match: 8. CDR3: CASTTGAIVTDTQYF. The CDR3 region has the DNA TGTGCCAGTACGACAGGGGCCATCGTCACAGATACGCAGTATTTT.

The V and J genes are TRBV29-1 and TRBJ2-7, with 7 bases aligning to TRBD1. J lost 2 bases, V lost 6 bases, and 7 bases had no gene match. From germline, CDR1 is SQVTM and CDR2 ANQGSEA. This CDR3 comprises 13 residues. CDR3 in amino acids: CSVLTGFTYEQYF. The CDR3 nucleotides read TGCAGCGTCTTGACAGGGTTTACCTACGAGCAGTACTTC.

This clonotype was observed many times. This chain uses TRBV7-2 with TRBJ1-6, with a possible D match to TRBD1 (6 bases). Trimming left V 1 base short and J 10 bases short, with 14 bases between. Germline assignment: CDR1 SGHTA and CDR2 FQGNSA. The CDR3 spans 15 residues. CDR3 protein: CASSLGVAGVSPLHF. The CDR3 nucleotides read TGTGCCAGCAGCTTAGGGGTGGCAGGGGTATCACCCCTCCACTTT.